A selection of T cell receptor beta chains follows, all from one sample in a study of blood T cell repertoires in COVID-19. TCRdb's table, derived via immunoSEQ multiplex PCR, lists solely in-frame clones and lacks some. In the table there are over 300,000 clones, 90% of which are singletons. Sequencing was carried out using peripheral blood. The receptor set was obtained from a young man with active or convalescent COVID-19. Each CDR3 is given with its conserved first and last residue. A D gene is named only where the DNA matches it firmly. Expanded clones are given a class, and other clones once, few, many or no size at all.

d_gene	v_gene	abundance	j_gene	CDR3aa	CDR3nt
TRBD1	TRBV6-5	-	TRBJ2-7	CASSNPGQGDEQYF	TGTGCCAGCAGTAATCCGGGACAGGGCGACGAGCAGTACTTC
-	TRBV7-6	-	TRBJ2-5	CASSLAPGPETQYF	TGTGCCAGCAGCTTAGCTCCGGGTCCAGAGACCCAGTACTTC
-	TRBV7-3	-	TRBJ1-1	CASSPRGWGTEAFF	TGTGCCAGCAGCCCAAGGGGTTGGGGAACTGAAGCTTTCTTT
TRBD2	TRBV28	-	TRBJ2-5	CASSLMSRGRLQETQYF	TGTGCCAGCAGTTTAATGAGTCGCGGGAGACTCCAAGAGACCCAGTACTTC
TRBD2	TRBV7-2	few	TRBJ2-3	CASSTGLAGANTQYF	TGTGCCAGCAGCACGGGACTAGCGGGGGCAAATACGCAGTATTTT
-	TRBV2	-	TRBJ2-6	CASRERSSGANVLTF	TGTGCCAGCAGGGAAAGAAGCTCTGGGGCCAACGTGCTGACTTTC
-	TRBV27	-	TRBJ2-7	CASINTVYPYEQYF	TGTGCCAGCATAAATACGGTGTATCCCTACGAGCAGTACTTC
-	TRBV24-1	-	TRBJ2-5	CATSEPGTAKETQYF	TGTGCCACCAGTGAACCCGGGACTGCCAAAGAGACCCAGTACTTC
-	TRBV11-2	-	TRBJ2-7	CASSLDGGKSYEQYF	TGTGCCAGCAGCTTAGATGGGGGCAAATCCTACGAGCAGTACTTC
-	TRBV7-6	-	TRBJ1-3	CASSLEGGAYNGNTIYF	TGTGCCAGCAGCTTAGAGGGGGGGGCGTATAATGGAAACACCATATATTTT
TRBD1	TRBV9	-	TRBJ2-2	CASSVVGTGGSGELFF	TGTGCCAGCAGCGTAGTTGGGACAGGGGGTTCCGGGGAGCTGTTTTTT
TRBD1	TRBV18	-	TRBJ2-3	CASSRSGGGSTDTQYF	TGTGCCAGCTCAAGATCAGGGGGCGGGAGCACAGATACGCAGTATTTT
-	TRBV3-1/TRBV3-2	-	TRBJ1-1	CASSRLSGGLNTEAFF	TGTGCCAGCAGCCGGTTATCCGGGGGGTTGAACACTGAAGCTTTCTTT
-	TRBV19	-	TRBJ2-5	CASADPGYRKETQYF	TGTGCCAGCGCAGACCCTGGATACAGAAAAGAGACCCAGTACTTC
TRBD1	TRBV28	-	TRBJ1-6	CASSRTGDRSPLHF	TGTGCCAGCAGCCGGACAGGGGACCGTTCACCCCTCCACTTT
-	TRBV19	once	TRBJ2-7	CASSITLYYEQYF	TGTGCCAGTAGTATAACTTTGTACTACGAGCAGTACTTC
-	TRBV19	-	TRBJ1-5	CASSMFGGSNQPQHF	TGTGCCAGTAGTATGTTCGGAGGAAGCAATCAGCCCCAGCATTTT
-	TRBV7-3	-	TRBJ2-5	CASSEGYQETQYF	TGTGCCAGCAGCGAGGGTTACCAAGAGACCCAGTACTTC
-	TRBV11-2	-	TRBJ1-4	CASSPDDKGVGEKLFF	TGTGCCAGCAGCCCCGACGACAAGGGGGTGGGTGAAAAACTGTTTTTT
-	TRBV28	-	TRBJ1-2	CASLVNLLDGYTF	TGTGCCAGCCTCGTTAACTTATTGGATGGCTACACCTTC
-	TRBV9	-	TRBJ1-1	CASSVVSYTEAFF	TGTGCCAGCAGCGTAGTGTCCTACACTGAAGCTTTCTTT
TRBD1	TRBV27	few	TRBJ1-1	CASSSTWDRGGTEAFF	TGTGCCAGCAGTTCCACCTGGGACAGGGGAGGGACTGAAGCTTTCTTT
TRBD1	TRBV11-2	few	TRBJ2-7	CASSLQGAKYEQYF	TGTGCCAGCAGCTTACAGGGGGCTAAGTACGAGCAGTACTTC
-	TRBV7-3	-	TRBJ1-1	CASSSFRDTEAFF	TGTGCCAGCAGCTCGTTCCGGGACACTGAAGCTTTCTTT
TRBD2	TRBV6-4	-	TRBJ2-3	CASSPERGSTDTQYF	TGTGCCAGCAGTCCTGAGCGGGGATCCACAGATACGCAGTATTTT
-	TRBV15	-	TRBJ1-5	CATSRVDQPQHF	TGTGCCACCAGCAGAGTAGATCAGCCCCAGCATTTT
TRBD2	TRBV30	-	TRBJ2-2	CAWSLGLAGPTGELFF	TGTGCCTGGAGTCTGGGACTAGCGGGTCCCACCGGGGAGCTGTTTTTT
TRBD1	TRBV9	-	TRBJ2-7	CASSVGQGSFYEQYF	TGTGCCAGCAGCGTAGGACAGGGCTCGTTCTACGAGCAGTACTTC
TRBD1	TRBV4-2	-	TRBJ2-3	CASSPQDRGDTQYF	TGTGCCAGCAGCCCTCAAGACAGGGGAGATACGCAGTATTTT
TRBD2	TRBV6-5	-	TRBJ2-3	CASSQTSGGDTQYF	TGTGCCAGCAGTCAAACCAGCGGGGGAGATACGCAGTATTTT
-	TRBV7-6	-	TRBJ2-7	CASSSLESTISYEQYF	TGTGCCAGCAGCTCCTTAGAGTCAACTATTTCCTACGAGCAGTACTTC
TRBD2	TRBV19	-	TRBJ2-1	CASSEERGGSYNEQFF	TGTGCCAGTAGTGAAGAGCGGGGGGGATCCTACAATGAGCAGTTCTTC
TRBD2	TRBV25-1	-	TRBJ2-2	CASSPRLADTGELFF	TGTGCCAGCAGTCCCCGACTAGCGGACACCGGGGAGCTGTTTTTT
TRBD1	TRBV6-6	-	TRBJ1-4	CASSWTGSEKLFF	TGTGCCAGCAGTTGGACAGGGAGTGAAAAACTGTTTTTT
-	TRBV7-3	-	TRBJ2-7	CASSRQSSSYEQYF	TGTGCCAGCAGCCGACAGTCAAGCTCCTACGAGCAGTACTTC
TRBD1	TRBV28	-	TRBJ1-5	CASSFQGANINQPQHF	TGTGCCAGCAGTTTTCAGGGGGCAAACATCAATCAGCCCCAGCATTTT
TRBD1	TRBV28	once	TRBJ2-7	CASSLGQASSEQYF	TGTGCCAGCAGTTTAGGACAGGCCTCCTCCGAGCAGTACTTC
-	TRBV5-4	-	TRBJ1-6	CASSQDSGRSPLHF	TGTGCCAGCAGCCAGGACTCGGGTCGATCACCCCTCCACTTT
-	TRBV2	-	TRBJ1-1	CASSEGGRVGLNTEAFF	TGTGCCAGCAGTGAAGGGGGCAGGGTGGGTTTGAACACTGAAGCTTTCTTT
TRBD1	TRBV11-3	few	TRBJ2-3	CASSLGTGHTDTQYF	TGTGCCAGCAGCTTAGGGACAGGGCACACAGATACGCAGTATTTT
-	TRBV19	few	TRBJ1-1	CASSITGNLNTEAFF	TGTGCCAGTAGTATAACAGGCAACTTAAACACTGAAGCTTTCTTT
TRBD1	TRBV12-3/TRBV12-4	-	TRBJ2-3	CASSRTGDTQYF	TGTGCCAGCAGCCGGACAGGCGATACGCAGTATTTT
-	TRBV7-9	-	TRBJ2-3	CASSLLLSRDTSTDTQYF	TGTGCCAGCAGCTTACTCCTTAGCCGGGACACTAGCACAGATACGCAGTATTTT
-	TRBV19	-	TRBJ2-1	CASSIGGGRLNEQFF	TGTGCCAGTAGTATTGGGGGAGGAAGGTTAAATGAGCAGTTCTTC
TRBD2	TRBV18	-	TRBJ2-1	CASSPSGAGGSYNEQFF	TGTGCCAGCTCACCTTCCGGGGCCGGGGGGTCCTACAATGAGCAGTTCTTC
-	TRBV16	-	TRBJ2-3	CASSPKDSEDTQYF	TGTGCCAGCAGCCCAAAGGACTCAGAAGATACGCAGTATTTT
-	TRBV4-3	-	TRBJ1-2	CASSQGRQLYGYTF	TGCGCCAGCAGCCAAGGGAGGCAGCTCTATGGCTACACCTTC
TRBD1	TRBV10-2	-	TRBJ2-2	CASRETGSTGELFF	TGCGCCAGCAGAGAGACAGGGTCCACCGGGGAGCTGTTTTTT
TRBD1	TRBV4-3	-	TRBJ1-1	CASSQARTGIEAFF	TGCGCCAGCAGCCAGGCCCGGACAGGGATTGAAGCTTTCTTT
-	TRBV28	-	TRBJ1-2	CASSLGPRGTYGYTF	TGTGCCAGCAGTTTAGGGCCACGGGGAACCTATGGCTACACCTTC
-	TRBV6-5	once	TRBJ2-5	CASRMNRGETQYF	TGTGCCAGCAGGATGAATAGGGGAGAGACCCAGTACTTC
TRBD2	TRBV11-2	-	TRBJ2-5	CASSLGRTSGETQYF	TGTGCCAGCAGCCTTGGAAGGACTAGCGGAGAGACCCAGTACTTC
TRBD2	TRBV29-1	-	TRBJ2-5	CSVVRLAGGETQYF	TGCAGCGTTGTGCGGCTAGCGGGGGGAGAGACCCAGTACTTC
TRBD2	TRBV19	-	TRBJ2-1	CASTPGVAGSSYNEQFF	TGTGCCAGTACCCCGGGGGTAGCGGGGTCTTCCTACAATGAGCAGTTCTTC